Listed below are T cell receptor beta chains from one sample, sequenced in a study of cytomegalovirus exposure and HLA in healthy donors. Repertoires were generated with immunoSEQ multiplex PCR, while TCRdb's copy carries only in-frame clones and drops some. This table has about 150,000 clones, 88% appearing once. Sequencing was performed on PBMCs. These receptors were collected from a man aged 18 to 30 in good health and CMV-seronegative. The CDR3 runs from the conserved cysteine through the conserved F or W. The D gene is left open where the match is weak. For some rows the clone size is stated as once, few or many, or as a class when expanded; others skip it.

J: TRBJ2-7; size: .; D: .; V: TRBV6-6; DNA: TGTGCCAGCACCACCGGCGAGGACCGCGGGACCTACGAGCAGTACTTC; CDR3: CASTTGEDRGTYEQYF
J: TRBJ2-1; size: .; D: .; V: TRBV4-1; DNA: TGCGCCAGCAGCCAAGAACCCGGGATCCCCTCCTACAATGAGCAGTTCTTC; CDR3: CASSQEPGIPSYNEQFF
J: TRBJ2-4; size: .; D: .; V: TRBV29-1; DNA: TGCAGCGTTGAGGGTGGAGGAGCCAAAAACATTCAGTACTTC; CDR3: CSVEGGGAKNIQYF
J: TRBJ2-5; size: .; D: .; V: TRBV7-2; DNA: TGTGCCAGCAGCGTCTCCCCAGTAGAGACCCAGTACTTC; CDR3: CASSVSPVETQYF
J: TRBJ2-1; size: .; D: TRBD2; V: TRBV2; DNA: TGTGCCAGCGCTGGGACTAGCGAGAACAATGAGCAGTTCTTC; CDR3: CASAGTSENNEQFF
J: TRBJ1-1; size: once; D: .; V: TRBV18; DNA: TGTGCCAGCTCACCATGGACTGATAGTGACACTGAAGCTTTCTTT; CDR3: CASSPWTDSDTEAFF
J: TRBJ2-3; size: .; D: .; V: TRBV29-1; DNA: TGCAGCGTTGAAAGACCCAGGGGACAGGGGGCGAGACTAGCGGGGCTAAGCACAGATACGCAGTATTTT; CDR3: CSVERPRGQGARLAGLSTDTQYF
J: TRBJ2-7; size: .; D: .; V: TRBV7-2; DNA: TGTGCCAGCAGCCCTTCGGGAGAGGCCTACGAGCAGTACTTC; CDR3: CASSPSGEAYEQYF
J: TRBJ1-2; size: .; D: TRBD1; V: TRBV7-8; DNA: TGTGCCAGCAGCTTTCGACAGGGCTCCGTCTATGGCTACACCTTC; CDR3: CASSFRQGSVYGYTF
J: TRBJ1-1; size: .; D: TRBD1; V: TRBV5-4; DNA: TGTGCCAGCAGCTCAGGTGACAGGGGTTACACTGAAGCTTTCTTT; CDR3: CASSSGDRGYTEAFF
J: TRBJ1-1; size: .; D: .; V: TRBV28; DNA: TGTGCCAGCATTCTGCAAGAGGGAACTGAAGCTTTCTTT; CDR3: CASILQEGTEAFF
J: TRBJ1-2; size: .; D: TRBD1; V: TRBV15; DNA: TGTGCCACGTCAGGGGGCAAGAACTATGGCTACACCTTC; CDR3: CATSGGKNYGYTF
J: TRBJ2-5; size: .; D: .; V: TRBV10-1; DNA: TGCGCCAGCAGTGGCCCATCGATTCACGGGGAGGAAGAGACCCAGTACTTC; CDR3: CASSGPSIHGEEETQYF
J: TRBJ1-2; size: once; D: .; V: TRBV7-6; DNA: TGTGCCAGCAGCTCTGGCAGGGCTGACTATGGCTACACCTTC; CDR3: CASSSGRADYGYTF
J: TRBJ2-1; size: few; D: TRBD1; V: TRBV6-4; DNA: TGTGCCAGCAGTTTGGAGTCAGGGGGCTACAATGAGCAGTTCTTC; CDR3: CASSLESGGYNEQFF